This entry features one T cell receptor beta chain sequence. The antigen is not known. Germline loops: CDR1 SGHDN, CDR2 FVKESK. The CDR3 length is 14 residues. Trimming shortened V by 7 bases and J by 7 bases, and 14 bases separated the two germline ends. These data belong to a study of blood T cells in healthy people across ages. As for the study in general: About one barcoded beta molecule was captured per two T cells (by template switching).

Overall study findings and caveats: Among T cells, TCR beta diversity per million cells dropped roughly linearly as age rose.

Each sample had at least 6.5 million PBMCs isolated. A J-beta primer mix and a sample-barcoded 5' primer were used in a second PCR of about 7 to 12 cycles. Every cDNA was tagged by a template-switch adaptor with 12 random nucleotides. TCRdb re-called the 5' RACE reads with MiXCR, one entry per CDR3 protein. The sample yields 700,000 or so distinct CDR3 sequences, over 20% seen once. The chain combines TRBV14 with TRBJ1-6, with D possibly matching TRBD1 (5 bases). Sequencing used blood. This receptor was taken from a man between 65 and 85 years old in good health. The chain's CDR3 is CASKLGVPNSPLHF. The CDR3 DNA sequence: TGTGCCAGCAAGCTAGGGGTACCAAATTCACCCCTCCACTTT.